This TCR beta chain was profiled in a study of cytomegalovirus exposure and HLA in healthy donors. Overall study results and limits: Previous analysis showed most TCR beta V segments were productive about 87% or about 30% of the time. Fewer than 20,000 TCR beta sequences were associated with HLA alleles at 0.05 false discovery rate in a later analysis. Later analysis suggested most CMV-associated TCR beta chains were HLA-restricted.

After removal of 4 bases from V and 6 bases from J, the junction contained 3 bases not matched to a gene. Germline V gives CDR1 LNHDA, CDR2 SQIVND (reference sequence). The CDR3 extends over 13 amino acids. It was with 60 Vbeta and 13 Jbeta primers that the PCR ran. Sequencing was performed with immunoSEQ multiplex PCR; in TCRdb, only in-frame clones are kept and a portion is missing. The sample table includes approximately 140,000 clones. As for this clone: The antigen is undetermined.

This chain uses TRBV19 with TRBJ2-7; the match to TRBD1 covers 10 bases. This clonotype originated in a man aged 40-55 years in good health and CMV-seronegative. The sequenced material came from PBMCs. DNA of the CDR3: TGTGCCAGTAGTACGGACAGGGGGGGCGAGCAGTACTTC. It translates to CASSTDRGGEQYF.